Shown below are 27 T cell receptor beta chains from a single sample sequenced in a study of prognosis after radiotherapy for stage I lung cancer. Template was genomic DNA; TCR beta CDR3 amplified in two multiplex PCR rounds. Gene-specific TRBV and TRBJ primers were used in PCR round one. TCRdb reanalysed the multiplex PCR reads using MiXCR and keeps one entry per CDR3 protein. The sample has under 13,000 distinct CDR3 sequences, roughly 50% seen once. This material consisted of PBMCs, taken before or after stereotactic body radiation therapy (not recorded which). Source of these receptors: a donor over 45 with non-small cell lung cancer.

About this clonotype: This probably arose from a read error, given a far larger clone one base away. The V and J genes are TRBV6-6 and TRBJ2-7, with TRBD2 identical over 11 bases. CDR3 size: 18 residues. Germline loops: CDR1 MNHNY, CDR2 SVGAGI (reference sequence). CDR3 sequence reads: CSSSYSFPGTSGPYEQYF. The CDR3 coding sequence is TGTTCCAGCAGTTACTCATTCCCCGGGACTAGCGGACCCTACGAGCAGTACTTC.

The rearrangement uses TRBV20-1 and TRBJ2-7, with a possible D match to TRBD2 (5 bases). The CDR3 is 14 residues long. The V and J ends lost 6 bases and 0 bases respectively, with 15 bases between them. CDR1 and CDR2 (germline): DFQATT, SNEGSKA (reference sequence). The CDR3: CSAEPPRDSYEQYF. CDR3 DNA: TGCAGTGCCGAGCCGCCGAGGGACTCCTACGAGCAGTACTTC.

Relative to its sample, this clonotype is large. The chain recombines TRBV11-3 with TRBJ2-3, with no clear D. The CDR3 consists of 13 residues. The ends were cut back, 4 bases at V and 4 bases at J, with 9 bases in the middle. The germline gives CDR1 SGHNT, CDR2 YENEEA. The CDR3 region has the DNA TGTGCCAGCAGCTCCCCCCCTTCAGATACGCAGTATTTT. This gives the protein CASSSPPSDTQYF.

Comment on this clonotype: Only one base separates this from a far larger clonotype, so it likely reflects a read error. This chain connects TRBV6-2 or TRBV6-3 to TRBJ1-1; TRBD1 is a possible D gene (6 bases). The CDR3 totals 12 residues. Trimming left V 7 bases short and J 10 bases short, with 16 bases between. The germline gives CDR1 MNHEY, CDR2 SVGEGT. The CDR3 region has the DNA TGTGCCAGCACCCCCTCCGGGGGGCTAGCTTTCTTT. It translates to CASTPSGGLAFF.

CDR3 sequence (DNA): TGTGCCAGCATCCCTTCCTCCGGGGTTCCCCTATCTGGAAACACCATATATTTT. Its translation: CASIPSSGVPLSGNTIYF. The chain links TRBV28 to TRBJ1-3; D is uncertain. Germline V gene sequence: CDR1 MDHEN, CDR2 SYDVKM. Trimming pared 7 bases from V and 1 base from J, leaving 23 bases between. This CDR3 spans 18 amino acids.

This clonotype was counted at least ten times. The chain employs TRBV10-3 and TRBJ2-5; D remains unclear. CDR3 size: 13 residues. V lost 5 bases, J lost 2 bases, and 9 bases lay in between. CDR1 and CDR2 from the germline V gene are ENHRY and SYGVKD. The CDR3 DNA sequence: TGTGCCATCAGTAGGAACCGTCAAGAGACCCAGTACTTC. Encoded protein: CAISRNRQETQYF.

J is TRBJ1-5 and V is TRBV3-1, with a possible D match to TRBD1 (5 bases). The CDR3 runs to 13 residues. Germline V gene sequence: CDR1 LGHDT, CDR2 YNNKEL (reference sequence). V lost 4 bases, J lost 5 bases, and 9 bases lay in between. DNA for the CDR3: TGTGCCAGCAGCCCCGGGGGGGATCAGCCCCAGCATTTT. Translated: CASSPGGDQPQHF.

This clonotype has at least ten counts. The chain links TRBV25-1 to TRBJ2-7; 8 nucleotides agree with TRBD2. The V and J ends lost 6 bases and 4 bases, in that order; junction bases with no gene match: 8. Per germline, CDR1 MGHDK and CDR2 SYGVNS. This CDR3 comprises 14 residues. CDR3 amino acids: CASRDSGMLYEQYF. CDR3 nucleotides: TGTGCCAGCAGGGATAGCGGGATGCTATACGAGCAGTACTTC.

The chain employs TRBV27 and TRBJ2-7; 7 bases agree with TRBD1. With 4 bases clipped from V and 2 bases from J, the junction kept 5 bases outside the gene matches. From germline, CDR1 is MNHEY and CDR2 SMNVEV (reference sequence). The CDR3 runs to 14 residues. The CDR3 coding sequence is TGTGCCAGCAGTTCGTACAGGGGCACCTACGAGCAGTACTTC. Protein product: CASSSYRGTYEQYF.

By share, this clonotype ranks as medium-sized. This chain joins TRBV20-1 and TRBJ2-2, with D possibly TRBD1 on 7 matching bases. There are 14 residues in the CDR3. Trimming removed 2 bases at V and 4 bases at J, with 11 bases between. Germline V gene sequence: CDR1 DFQATT, CDR2 SNEGSKA (reference sequence). CDR3 protein: CSARQGGTTGELFF. The CDR3 DNA reads as TGCAGTGCTAGACAGGGGGGTACCACCGGGGAGCTGTTTTTT.

V usage is TRBV20-1 and J usage is TRBJ2-7; D not resolved. V was cut by 2 bases and J by 5 bases, with 4 bases left in between. This CDR3 contains 10 residues. Germline lookup yields CDR1 DFQATT and CDR2 SNEGSKA (reference sequence). CDR3 sequence reads: CSARRNEQYF. As DNA, the CDR3 is TGCAGTGCTAGACGGAACGAGCAGTACTTC.

This chain uses TRBV12-3 or TRBV12-4 with TRBJ2-3, with 12 bases aligning to TRBD2. V lost 9 bases and J lost 2; bases outside the gene matches: 9. The CDR3 sequence is 16 residues long. The CDR3 coding sequence is TGTGCCAGAAGACCTAGCGGGGGGGCTCACACAGATACGCAGTATTTT. Its translation is CARRPSGGAHTDTQYF.

This chain joins TRBV7-9 and TRBJ1-3; unclear D gene. V was cut by 8 bases and J by 0 bases, with 11 bases left in between. CDR3 length: 14 amino acids. CDR1 is SEHNR, CDR2 FQNEAQ, per germline (reference sequence). CDR3 in amino acids: CASGKEISGNTIYF. In nucleotides, the CDR3 is TGTGCCAGCGGAAAGGAGATCTCTGGAAACACCATATATTTT.

This chain joins TRBV9 and TRBJ2-7; 8 nucleotides match TRBD2. This CDR3 has 15 residues. Germline loops: CDR1 SGDLS, CDR2 YYNGEE. With V trimmed by 4 bases and J by 5 bases, 11 bases remained unmatched. The CDR3 is CASSSPSGGVNEQYF. The DNA for the CDR3 is TGTGCCAGCAGCTCTCCCAGCGGGGGTGTGAACGAGCAGTACTTC.

The chain combines TRBV20-1 with TRBJ2-2; D is unresolved. CDR1 DFQATT and CDR2 SNEGSKA come from the germline V gene (reference sequence). This CDR3 has 13 residues. V lost 3 bases and J lost 5, with 10 bases in between. CDR3 DNA: TGCAGTGCTAGGGTTGACCGAACCGGGGAGCTGTTTTTT. As protein: CSARVDRTGELFF.

This clonotype was seen a few times. The chain is built from TRBV2 and TRBJ2-7; 8 bases align to TRBD1. Trimming cost V 9 bases and J 6 bases; bases outside gene matches: 13. The CDR3 is 14 residues long. Per the germline V gene, CDR1 is SNHLY and CDR2 is FYNNEI. Written as DNA, the CDR3 is TGTGCCAGTGTGTGGACAGGGCAGTTAGCCGAGCAGTACTTC. Translated, it gives CASVWTGQLAEQYF.

The CDR3 nucleotides read TGTGCCAGCAGTTTACAGATAGGGACTAGCTACGAGCAGTACTTC. This gives the protein CASSLQIGTSYEQYF. This rearrangement joins TRBV28 to TRBJ2-7, with TRBD2 identical over 8 bases. J was trimmed by 3 bases and V by 2 bases; bases with no gene match: 6. Germline CDR1 MDHEN, CDR2 SYDVKM. CDR3 size: 15 residues.

A word on this clonotype: Just one base apart from a much larger clone, this may be a read error. V and J are TRBV7-2 and TRBJ1-2; 8 positions agree with TRBD1. Germline V lookup: CDR1 SGHTA, CDR2 FQGNSA. With V trimmed by 5 bases and J by 2 bases, 7 bases remained unmatched. The CDR3 totals 15 residues. Here the CDR3 DNA reads TGTGCCAGCAGCCCCTGGACAGGGAGGAACTATGGCTACACCTTC. It specifies CASSPWTGRNYGYTF.

By share of the sample, this clonotype is medium-sized. CDR3 region: CASSPQGMSNTGELFF. Here the CDR3 DNA reads TGCGCCAGCAGCCCTCAGGGGATGTCGAACACCGGGGAGCTGTTTTTT. V gene TRBV4-1 combines with J gene TRBJ2-2, with a possible D match to TRBD1 (6 bases). With 4 bases removed from V and 0 bases from J, the gap between germline ends came to 12 bases. The germline CDR1 and CDR2 sequences are MGHRA and YSYEKL. The CDR3 is 16 residues long.

The V gene is TRBV19, the J gene TRBJ1-5; D is unclear. V lost 3 bases and J 2 bases, leaving 14 bases between the germline ends. The CDR3 runs 16 residues. Germline CDR1 is LNHDA and CDR2 is SQIVND (reference sequence). The CDR3 DNA is TGTGCCAGTAGTATCCCCAGCCGTGGAGGCAATCAGCCCCAGCATTTT. Its protein is CASSIPSRGGNQPQHF.

This clonotype was recorded at least ten times. The chain uses TRBV19 and TRBJ2-3; possible D gene TRBD2, 6 bases. V was cut by 5 bases and J by 2 bases, with 11 bases left in between. The germline gives CDR1 LNHDA, CDR2 SQIVND (reference sequence). The CDR3 runs 14 residues. The CDR3 region has the DNA TGTGCCAGTAGTCCTAGGGACTTCACAGATACGCAGTATTTT. Protein product: CASSPRDFTDTQYF.

The chain links TRBV11-2 to TRBJ2-1, with 11 bases that match TRBD2. CDR1 is SGHAT and CDR2 is FQNNGV in the germline V gene. The CDR3 covers 15 residues. V was pared by 5 bases and J by 4 bases, with 4 bases of the junction left unmatched. The DNA of the CDR3 is TGTGCCAGCAGCGTAGCGGGAGGGATTTACAATGAGCAGTTCTTC. Translated, it gives CASSVAGGIYNEQFF.

This clonotype was detected once. Given a far larger clone just one base away, this is likely a sequencing read error. The chain employs TRBV6-5 and TRBJ1-1; weak D call: TRBD1 (5 bases). CDR3 length: 14 amino acids. Germline-derived CDR1 and CDR2 are MNHEY and SVGAGI. The CDR3: CASRTRGTNTESFF. CDR3 DNA sequence: TGTGCCAGCAGGACCCGGGGGACGAACACTGAATCTTTCTTT.

The chain couples TRBV20-1 to TRBJ1-2, with TRBD1 identical over 7 bases. Trimming cost V 1 base and J 4 bases; bases outside gene matches: 6. This CDR3 region has 14 residues. Germline V gene lookup returns CDR1 DFQATT and CDR2 SNEGSKA (reference sequence). The DNA for the CDR3 is TGCAGTGCTAGAGTAGGGACAGCCTCCTATGGCTACACCTTC. It yields the protein CSARVGTASYGYTF.

The J gene is TRBJ2-2, the V gene TRBV5-1, with D possibly matching TRBD2 (6 bases). Trimming stripped 5 bases from V and 4 bases from J, with 15 bases between. Germline lookup yields CDR1 SGHRS and CDR2 YFSETQ. There are 15 residues in the CDR3. CDR3 sequence reads: CASRLPGGSTGELFF. DNA for the CDR3: TGCGCCAGCAGATTACCCGGGGGAAGCACCGGGGAGCTGTTTTTT.

V and J are TRBV19 and TRBJ2-2; 8 bases align to TRBD1. Germline assignment: CDR1 LNHDA and CDR2 SQIVND (reference sequence). Trimming at V came to 4 bases and at J to 2 bases, leaving 9 bases not matched to a gene. This CDR3 region has 17 residues. The DNA of the CDR3 is TGTGCCAGTAGTACCCGTAGGGCAGGGGGCAACACCGGGGAGCTGTTTTTT. Residues: CASSTRRAGGNTGELFF.

About this clonotype: A far larger clone is one nucleotide away, so this likely arose from a read error. The chain combines TRBV6-4 with TRBJ2-7; TRBD1 is a possible D gene (5 bases). The germline V gene encodes CDR1 MRHNA and CDR2 SNTAGT. This CDR3 region has 12 residues. CDR3 DNA sequence: TGTACCAGCAGTCCGGACACCTACGAGCAGTACTTC. Its translation is CTSSPDTYEQYF.